A selection of T cell receptor beta chains follows, all from one sample in a study of beta chain features in type 1 diabetes. Produced via immunoSEQ multiplex PCR; TCRdb's table is partial and in-frame only. In the table there are some 330,000 clones, 8% to 13% of which are singletons. Sequencing input: naive CD4+ T cells from blood. These receptors all stem from a woman aged 30 to 39 in good health. CDR3s include the opening cysteine and the closing phenylalanine or tryptophan. Each record gives: J gene, clone size, D gene, V gene, CDR3 DNA, CDR3 protein. A D gene is named only where the DNA matches it firmly. Size values are once, few and many counts, or a class for expanded clones, and some rows have none.

J gene: TRBJ1-2
clone size: -
D gene: -
V gene: TRBV29-1
CDR3 DNA: TGCAGCGTTGTTTTACAGCCGATAAACTATGGCTACACCTTC
CDR3 protein: CSVVLQPINYGYTF

J gene: TRBJ1-2
clone size: few
D gene: TRBD1
V gene: TRBV2
CDR3 DNA: TGTGCCAGCAGTGAGGAACAGGGGCCTAGCTATGGCTACACCTTC
CDR3 protein: CASSEEQGPSYGYTF

J gene: TRBJ2-7
clone size: few
D gene: TRBD1
V gene: TRBV28
CDR3 DNA: TGTGCCAGCAGTAAGGGACAGCCCTACGAGCAGTACTTC
CDR3 protein: CASSKGQPYEQYF

J gene: TRBJ2-1
clone size: -
D gene: TRBD2
V gene: TRBV7-2
CDR3 DNA: TGTGCCAGCAGACCTAGCGGAACGGGAGATGAGCAGTTCTTC
CDR3 protein: CASRPSGTGDEQFF

J gene: TRBJ1-1
clone size: -
D gene: TRBD1
V gene: TRBV28
CDR3 DNA: TGTGCCAGTGTGAGGGACAGGTTAGAAGCTTTCTTT
CDR3 protein: CASVRDRLEAFF

J gene: TRBJ2-1
clone size: -
D gene: TRBD1
V gene: TRBV9
CDR3 DNA: TGTGCCAGCAGCTCACGGACAGGGGCCCCAGGGTCCTACAATGAGCAGTTCTTC
CDR3 protein: CASSSRTGAPGSYNEQFF

J gene: TRBJ2-7
clone size: -
D gene: -
V gene: TRBV7-8
CDR3 DNA: TGTGCCAGCAGCTTAGTCCTCTCCGAGCAGTACTTC
CDR3 protein: CASSLVLSEQYF

J gene: TRBJ2-1
clone size: -
D gene: TRBD2
V gene: TRBV10-3
CDR3 DNA: TGTGCCATCAGTGGAGTAGCGGGAGCCCACGATGAGCAGTTCTTC
CDR3 protein: CAISGVAGAHDEQFF

J gene: TRBJ2-5
clone size: -
D gene: -
V gene: TRBV6-5
CDR3 DNA: TGTGCCAGCAGTTATCGGCTGGGGGACTTAGAGACCCAGTACTTC
CDR3 protein: CASSYRLGDLETQYF

J gene: TRBJ2-1
clone size: -
D gene: TRBD1
V gene: TRBV7-2
CDR3 DNA: TGTGCCAGCAGCTTATGGACAGGTCAAGGTAATGAGCAGTTCTTC
CDR3 protein: CASSLWTGQGNEQFF

J gene: TRBJ2-7
clone size: -
D gene: TRBD1
V gene: TRBV6-4
CDR3 DNA: TGTGCCAGCAGTGACTCGCAGGGGGCGCGGGAGCAGTACTTC
CDR3 protein: CASSDSQGAREQYF

J gene: TRBJ2-5
clone size: -
D gene: -
V gene: TRBV28
CDR3 DNA: TGTGCCAGCAGTTTCCCGGGGGAGTACCAAGAGACCCAGTACTTC
CDR3 protein: CASSFPGEYQETQYF

J gene: TRBJ2-7
clone size: -
D gene: TRBD2
V gene: TRBV6-5
CDR3 DNA: TGTGCCAGCAGGGGGAAACTAGCGTCGACCTACGAGCAGTACTTC
CDR3 protein: CASRGKLASTYEQYF

J gene: TRBJ2-5
clone size: -
D gene: TRBD1
V gene: TRBV11-2
CDR3 DNA: TGTGCCAGCAGCCGCGGGACAGGAGCACAAGAGACCCAGTACTTC
CDR3 protein: CASSRGTGAQETQYF

J gene: TRBJ2-7
clone size: -
D gene: -
V gene: TRBV7-2
CDR3 DNA: TGTGCCAGCAGCTTTGGCGGGATCTCCTACGAGCAGTACTTC
CDR3 protein: CASSFGGISYEQYF

J gene: TRBJ2-2
clone size: few
D gene: TRBD1
V gene: TRBV19
CDR3 DNA: TGTGCCAGTAGTCCTACTTCGGGACAGGGGGGGCTGTTTTTT
CDR3 protein: CASSPTSGQGGLFF

J gene: TRBJ1-1
clone size: -
D gene: -
V gene: TRBV29-1
CDR3 DNA: TGCAGCGTTGGGGGCCGGAGGGACACTGAAGCTTTCTTT
CDR3 protein: CSVGGRRDTEAFF

J gene: TRBJ2-3
clone size: few
D gene: -
V gene: TRBV7-2
CDR3 DNA: TGTGCCAGCAGCGGGGGGAGGGGGTACACAGATACGCAGTATTTT
CDR3 protein: CASSGGRGYTDTQYF

J gene: TRBJ2-7
clone size: few
D gene: -
V gene: TRBV30
CDR3 DNA: TGTGCCTGGAGTCGGGGTGCCTACGAGCAGTACTTC
CDR3 protein: CAWSRGAYEQYF

J gene: TRBJ2-7
clone size: few
D gene: TRBD2
V gene: TRBV9
CDR3 DNA: TGTGCCAGCAGCGCAGGACTAGCGGGAGTCAATGCGCCCTACGAGCAGTACTTC
CDR3 protein: CASSAGLAGVNAPYEQYF

J gene: TRBJ1-1
clone size: -
D gene: TRBD1
V gene: TRBV19
CDR3 DNA: TGTGCCAGTATTACAACCAGGGGACAGGGACCCCACACTGAAGCTTTCTTT
CDR3 protein: CASITTRGQGPHTEAFF

J gene: TRBJ1-1
clone size: -
D gene: -
V gene: TRBV7-9
CDR3 DNA: TGTGCCAGCAGCACACAAGGGAGCACTGAAGCTTTCTTT
CDR3 protein: CASSTQGSTEAFF

J gene: TRBJ2-3
clone size: few
D gene: TRBD2
V gene: TRBV6-1
CDR3 DNA: TGTGCCAGCAGTGGGACTAGCGTTAGCACAGATACGCAGTATTTT
CDR3 protein: CASSGTSVSTDTQYF

J gene: TRBJ2-5
clone size: -
D gene: -
V gene: TRBV11-1
CDR3 DNA: TGTGCCAGCAGCTTAACGGTGACCCAGTACTTC
CDR3 protein: CASSLTVTQYF

J gene: TRBJ2-1
clone size: once
D gene: TRBD2
V gene: TRBV7-3
CDR3 DNA: TGTGCCAGCAGCAGGCTAGCGGGTGCCGGGAATGAGCAGTTCTTC
CDR3 protein: CASSRLAGAGNEQFF

J gene: TRBJ1-2
clone size: -
D gene: TRBD1
V gene: TRBV4-2
CDR3 DNA: TGTGCCAGCAGCCAGTATTCTACCGGGACAGGGGTTTATGGCTACACCTTC
CDR3 protein: CASSQYSTGTGVYGYTF

J gene: TRBJ2-7
clone size: -
D gene: TRBD1
V gene: TRBV28
CDR3 DNA: TGTGCCAGCACCGAACCGGGACAGGGATCCTACGAGCAGTACTTC
CDR3 protein: CASTEPGQGSYEQYF

J gene: TRBJ1-2
clone size: -
D gene: -
V gene: TRBV7-9
CDR3 DNA: TGTGCCAGCAGCTTATATGCAGGGAACTATGGCTACACCTTC
CDR3 protein: CASSLYAGNYGYTF

J gene: TRBJ2-1
clone size: few
D gene: -
V gene: TRBV7-9
CDR3 DNA: TGTGCCAGCAGCGCCCGGGGCGGGACCGTAAATGAGCAGTTCTTC
CDR3 protein: CASSARGGTVNEQFF

J gene: TRBJ1-2
clone size: few
D gene: -
V gene: TRBV29-1
CDR3 DNA: TGCAGCGTTGATCTCCCGACGGGCTATGGCTACACCTTC
CDR3 protein: CSVDLPTGYGYTF

J gene: TRBJ2-1
clone size: -
D gene: -
V gene: TRBV30
CDR3 DNA: TGTGCCTGGAGTGTCGGAGGGGAGCAGTTCTTC
CDR3 protein: CAWSVGGEQFF

J gene: TRBJ2-7
clone size: -
D gene: TRBD2
V gene: TRBV11-2
CDR3 DNA: TGTGCCAGCAGCTTAGCTCTCGGACTAGCGGATGAGCAGTACTTC
CDR3 protein: CASSLALGLADEQYF

J gene: TRBJ2-1
clone size: few
D gene: TRBD2
V gene: TRBV7-9
CDR3 DNA: TGTGCCAGCAGCCGGGGGGGGAGGGAATTCTACAATGAGCAGTTCTTC
CDR3 protein: CASSRGGREFYNEQFF

J gene: TRBJ2-3
clone size: -
D gene: -
V gene: TRBV7-9
CDR3 DNA: TGTGCCAGCAGCTCCCCCCCTCGGACAGTCCTGACAGATACGCAGTATTTT
CDR3 protein: CASSSPPRTVLTDTQYF

J gene: TRBJ2-1
clone size: few
D gene: TRBD2
V gene: TRBV6-6
CDR3 DNA: TGTGCCAGCAGTTTGGCTAGCGGGAGTTTCTATGAGCAGTTCTTC
CDR3 protein: CASSLASGSFYEQFF

J gene: TRBJ2-7
clone size: -
D gene: TRBD1
V gene: TRBV5-6
CDR3 DNA: TGTGCCAGCAGCTTACCGGGACAGGGACTTAAAGAATCCTACGAGCAGTACTTC
CDR3 protein: CASSLPGQGLKESYEQYF

J gene: TRBJ2-1
clone size: -
D gene: TRBD1
V gene: TRBV19
CDR3 DNA: TGCGCAGTTGAAACCCGGGACAGGGGTAATGAGCAGTTCTTC
CDR3 protein: CAVETRDRGNEQFF

J gene: TRBJ2-7
clone size: -
D gene: -
V gene: TRBV18
CDR3 DNA: TGTGCCAGCTCACCAACTCGGGGGTACTACGAGCAGTACTTC
CDR3 protein: CASSPTRGYYEQYF

J gene: TRBJ1-1
clone size: -
D gene: -
V gene: TRBV28
CDR3 DNA: TGTGCCAGCAGTTTACCCCAACAGGGGAACACTGAAGCTTTCTTT
CDR3 protein: CASSLPQQGNTEAFF

J gene: TRBJ2-3
clone size: few
D gene: TRBD2
V gene: TRBV29-1
CDR3 DNA: TGCAGCTCAGATAGTGGGAGGACTAGCGGAGAGGATACGCAGTATTTT
CDR3 protein: CSSDSGRTSGEDTQYF

J gene: TRBJ2-1
clone size: -
D gene: TRBD2
V gene: TRBV4-2
CDR3 DNA: TGTGCCAGCAGCCAAGCCCCACTAGCGGGAGAAATCAATGAGCAGTTCTTC
CDR3 protein: CASSQAPLAGEINEQFF

J gene: TRBJ2-3
clone size: few
D gene: -
V gene: TRBV7-9
CDR3 DNA: TGTGCCAGCAGCTTATTGGCTGGGCCAGATACGCAGTATTTT
CDR3 protein: CASSLLAGPDTQYF

J gene: TRBJ2-3
clone size: few
D gene: -
V gene: TRBV5-1
CDR3 DNA: TGCGCCAGCAGCTTGGTCCGGTCCACAGATACGCAGTATTTT
CDR3 protein: CASSLVRSTDTQYF

J gene: TRBJ2-1
clone size: few
D gene: -
V gene: TRBV6-5
CDR3 DNA: TGTGCCAGCAGTGAGGAGGATGAGCAGTTCTTC
CDR3 protein: CASSEEDEQFF

J gene: TRBJ2-7
clone size: few
D gene: -
V gene: TRBV4-2
CDR3 DNA: TGTGCCAGCAGCCTAGCGCCCATGGGTAACTACGAGCAGTACTTC
CDR3 protein: CASSLAPMGNYEQYF

J gene: TRBJ2-7
clone size: -
D gene: -
V gene: TRBV19
CDR3 DNA: TGTGCCAGTAGTGTCCAGGGGTCACACGAGCAGTACTTC
CDR3 protein: CASSVQGSHEQYF

J gene: TRBJ2-1
clone size: -
D gene: TRBD2
V gene: TRBV6-1
CDR3 DNA: TGTGCCACCCTAGCGGGAGGATACAATGAGCAGTTCTTC
CDR3 protein: CATLAGGYNEQFF

J gene: TRBJ2-7
clone size: -
D gene: -
V gene: TRBV7-8
CDR3 DNA: TGTGCCAGCAGCTTATTGTCCCAGGACACCTACGAGCAGTACTTC
CDR3 protein: CASSLLSQDTYEQYF

J gene: TRBJ2-1
clone size: few
D gene: TRBD2
V gene: TRBV25-1
CDR3 DNA: TGTGCCAGCAGTGAATCGGGCCTTAGCGGGGCTTACAATGAGCAGTTCTTC
CDR3 protein: CASSESGLSGAYNEQFF

J gene: TRBJ2-5
clone size: few
D gene: TRBD1
V gene: TRBV7-9
CDR3 DNA: TGTGCCAGCAGCTCGACATTGGGACAGGGGTTAATCGGGACCCAGTACTTC
CDR3 protein: CASSSTLGQGLIGTQYF

J gene: TRBJ2-5
clone size: -
D gene: -
V gene: TRBV7-2
CDR3 DNA: TGTGCCAGCAGCGAAATTGCGTTGGCGGCCCAGTACTTC
CDR3 protein: CASSEIALAAQYF